Listed below are T cell receptor beta chains from one sample, sequenced in a study of T cell changes during pregnancy in multiple sclerosis. The data were produced by immunoSEQ multiplex PCR, yet TCRdb's version contains in-frame clones alone and is incomplete. The sample includes roughly 42,000 clones, approximately 91% seen only once; the top ten take over 6.5%. Sequenced material: CD8+ T cells from peripheral blood mononuclear cells, taken in the third trimester of pregnancy. The receptors originated from a female donor with multiple sclerosis, enrolled in a pregnancy study. CDR3s include the opening cysteine and the closing phenylalanine or tryptophan. The order of the fields is V gene, D gene, J gene, clone size, CDR3 DNA, CDR3 protein. A D gene is named only where the DNA matches it firmly. Only some rows state a clone size, as once, few, many or a class for expanded clones.

TRBV2	TRBD2	TRBJ2-5	once	TGTGCCAGCCAGACTAGCGGGTTACAAGAGACCCAGTACTTC	CASQTSGLQETQYF
TRBV7-9	TRBD1	TRBJ1-6	-	TGTGCCAGCAGCTCCGCCAGACAGGGAAGGGATTCACCCCTCCACTTT	CASSSARQGRDSPLHF
TRBV5-1	-	TRBJ2-1	-	TGCGCCAGCAGCCCAGGTTACAATGAGCAGTTCTTC	CASSPGYNEQFF
TRBV6-4	TRBD2	TRBJ2-2	-	TGTGCCAGCAGTGCTAGCGGGGGGAACACCGGGGAGCTGTTTTTT	CASSASGGNTGELFF
TRBV5-1	-	TRBJ1-4	few	TGCGCCAGCAGCCCCGCTTATAACAGTGAAAAACTGTTTTTT	CASSPAYNSEKLFF
TRBV30	TRBD1	TRBJ2-5	-	TGTGCCTGGTCCGGGACAGGGGTTAGGGAGACCCAGTACTTC	CAWSGTGVRETQYF
TRBV27	-	TRBJ2-7	once	TGTGCCAGCATGGGGGGTCCGGAGCAGTACTTC	CASMGGPEQYF
TRBV11-2	TRBD2	TRBJ2-1	-	TGTGCCAGCAGCCCCACCGGGACTAGACACGAGCAGTTCTTC	CASSPTGTRHEQFF
TRBV30	-	TRBJ2-1	-	TGTGCCTGGAGTGTACTACTGAGGGAAAAGAATGAGCAGTTCTTC	CAWSVLLREKNEQFF
TRBV4-3	-	TRBJ2-1	-	TGCGCCAGCAGCCAAGATGACCTCGCGGGGAGCTCCTACAATGAGCAGTTCTTC	CASSQDDLAGSSYNEQFF
TRBV19	-	TRBJ2-3	-	TGTGCCAGTAGTATAGGGGCAGCTAGCACAGATACGCAGTATTTT	CASSIGAASTDTQYF
TRBV27	-	TRBJ2-7	-	TGTGCCAGCGCCAGGGGTGGAAGCGGCTACGAGCAGTACTTC	CASARGGSGYEQYF
TRBV9	TRBD2	TRBJ2-5	-	TGTGCCAGCAGCGCACTAGCGGGAGGGGAGACCCAGTACTTC	CASSALAGGETQYF
TRBV27	TRBD1	TRBJ2-7	-	TGTGCCAGCAGTTTGGGACAGAACTACGAGCAGTACTTC	CASSLGQNYEQYF
TRBV19	TRBD2	TRBJ2-5	-	TGTGCCAGTAGTATGCGGGGGGGCCAAGAGACCCAGTACTTC	CASSMRGGQETQYF
TRBV7-9	TRBD1	TRBJ2-3	-	TGTGCCAGCAGCTCGGGACAGGGCCCTAGCACAGATACGCAGTATTTT	CASSSGQGPSTDTQYF
TRBV6-4	TRBD2	TRBJ2-1	many	TGTGCCAGCAGTGAGGGTAGCGGGGGGGACAATGAGCAGTTCTTC	CASSEGSGGDNEQFF
TRBV4-3	-	TRBJ1-1	-	TGCGCCAGCAGCCAAGAATGGCAGTTGAACACTGAAGCTTTCTTT	CASSQEWQLNTEAFF
TRBV6-5	TRBD2	TRBJ2-7	-	TGTGCCAGCAGTTCTAGCGGGAGCTCCTACGAGCAGTACTTC	CASSSSGSSYEQYF
TRBV4-3	TRBD1	TRBJ2-5	-	TGCGCCAGCAGCCAAGTGACAGGGAAGGAGACCCAGTACTTC	CASSQVTGKETQYF
TRBV2	TRBD2	TRBJ2-5	-	TGTGCCAGCAGTGAACCTAGCGGAGGCCAAGAGACCCAGTACTTC	CASSEPSGGQETQYF
TRBV19	-	TRBJ2-7	-	TGTGCCAGTAGTCTCGACAGAAACTACGAGCAGTACTTC	CASSLDRNYEQYF
TRBV28	-	TRBJ1-2	-	TGTGCCAGCAGTTTCGATGCAGGGGTAAACTATGGCTACACCTTC	CASSFDAGVNYGYTF
TRBV5-1	-	TRBJ2-7	-	TGCGCCAGCACCCCAACCGAGACCTACGAGCAGTACTTC	CASTPTETYEQYF
TRBV10-2	-	TRBJ2-5	-	TGCGCCAGCAGTGAGTTCAGGAGGGAGACCCAGTACTTC	CASSEFRRETQYF
TRBV7-6	-	TRBJ2-7	-	TGTGCCAGCAACCCATATAAGCAGGGGACTATCTCCTACGAGCAGTACTTC	CASNPYKQGTISYEQYF
TRBV6-5	TRBD2	TRBJ2-1	-	TGTGCCAGCAGTTACACGGGACTAGCGGGGGGCAATGAGCAGTTCTTC	CASSYTGLAGGNEQFF
TRBV19	-	TRBJ1-1	once	TGTGCCAGTAGTGGAGTGACAGTGGGATTGGGCACTGAAGCTTTCTTT	CASSGVTVGLGTEAFF